The clone carrying this T cell receptor beta chain was seen just once. The record originates from a study of blood T cell repertoires in COVID-19. Study in general: Samples came from the United States, Italy and Spain, spanning acute and convalescent COVID-19.

CDR1 and CDR2 (germline): LGHNA, YSLEER. CDR3 length: 15 amino acids. Trimming cost V 0 bases and J 4 bases, with 12 bases left between them. Under the authors' procedure: Amplification of reference gene primers provided the estimated nucleated cell counts. Only in-frame clones appear in the TCRdb table, and some are missing; sequencing was by immunoSEQ multiplex PCR. Clone size and the V and J calls come from that table; the DNA yielded D and trimming. Of about 190,000 clones in the sample, around 83% were seen once. The TCR sequence derives from a woman aged 80 or older with acute or convalescent COVID-19. The sample comprised peripheral blood. This chain connects TRBV4-3 to TRBJ2-5; tentatively, D is TRBD1 (5 bases). CDR3 sequence: CASSQDLVQGETQYF. CDR3 bases: TGCGCCAGCAGCCAAGATTTGGTTCAGGGAGAGACCCAGTACTTC.